This TCR beta chain was captured by sequencing in a study of blood T cell repertoires in COVID-19 (dated by TCRdb to about 2020). At the level of the whole study: The collaborator samples originated in the United States, Italy and Spain and spanned the acute and convalescent phases of COVID-19. The material from the prospective study consisted of cDNA or gDNA derived from T cells, B-cell-depleted T cells, or PBMCs. Subjects who had been exposed to COVID-19, were actively infected with it, or had recovered from it provided the deeply sampled blood TCRbeta repertoires that made up the dataset. The repertoires were made available in a free public database intended to serve as a resource for research on the immune response to SARS-CoV-2. Samples came from the ongoing ImmuneRACE study (first 160 participants) plus 1,254 subjects from 6 global collaborators. Nearly every sample came with metadata listing a de-identified subject ID, COVID-19 status, age in years and sex. Where available, HLA class I and class II types were taken from metadata supplied by the sample provider and were not determined by assay-based typing. Results the study describes overall, beyond this receptor: The amount of clinical and demographic metadata varied by source and participant and was provided uncurated.

From the cysteine up to the phenylalanine, the CDR3 has a length of 14 residues. Solely the CDR3 DNA is kept, with 42 bases framed from the first base. Based on the germline V gene, the CDR1 and CDR2 sequences are SGHAT and FQNNGV. V was cut back by 0 bases and J by 2 bases, leaving a gap of 7 bases between them. Participants in the prospective study were aged roughly 18 to 100 years, lived in approximately 26 United States geographic areas, and enrolled through a virtual design. Cohort assignment in the prospective study relied on participant-reported clinical history from a screening survey and a study questionnaire. Recovered participants in ImmuneRACE Cohort 3 were defined by two consecutive negative NP/OP PCR tests, clearance by a healthcare professional, or resolution of symptoms. Each participant in the prospective study had whole blood, serum and a nasopharyngeal or oropharyngeal swab collected by mobile phlebotomists. Prospective study participants could optionally give additional blood draws and questionnaires over an approximately 2-month period. Before DNA extraction, blood samples from the prospective study were shipped at room temperature or frozen.

With regard to this clone: The target of this receptor is not known. No base quality information exists; no much larger clone differs at one position.

TCRbeta CDR3 regions were amplified from genomic DNA by means of the immunoSEQ Assay, a bias-controlled multiplex PCR. Processing in the source paper ran as follows. The number of nucleated cells in each sample was estimated by amplification of reference gene primers within the assay. To quantify the absolute abundance of each unique TCRbeta CDR3 rearrangement, sequence reads were collapsed and filtered. Productive Simpson clonality was computed per sample as the square root of Simpson's diversity index over productive rearrangements. TCRdb provides this immuneACCESS table in a form limited to in-frame rearrangements. Some clones are lacking; in checked studies, under half of them reflect an unresolved V gene, and why the rest are absent is not known. Clone size and V and J calls were adopted from that table, with D and trimming inferred from the DNA. The table for this sample lists 280,000 or so clones; 85% of them were counted only once. The top ten hold about 2.5% of the sample.

The sequencing input was PBMCs or T cells enriched from blood (not recorded which). The source is a woman between 45 and 60 years old who had recovered from COVID-19. The chain couples TRBV11-2 to TRBJ2-5, with no confident D gene call. The DNA is as follows: TGTGCCAGCAGCTTAGATTCCAGACAAGAGACCCAGTACTTC. This yields the protein CASSLDSRQETQYF.